Presented here are 21 T cell receptor beta chains from one specimen sequenced in a study of OX40 agonist ivuxolimab in advanced cancers. Sequencing was performed with immunoSEQ multiplex PCR; in TCRdb, only in-frame clones are kept and a portion is missing. In the table there are fewer than 85,000 clones, around 90% of which are singletons. Sequences were derived from CD4+ or CD8+ T cells sorted from blood, sampled in a trial of the OX40 agonist ivuxolimab. The receptors come from an adult with an advanced solid tumor such as melanoma, head and neck, liver or kidney cancer.

The chain combines TRBV28 with TRBJ2-5, with no clear D. The CDR3 covers 16 residues. V was trimmed by 7 bases and J by 1 base, leaving 19 bases between them. The germline CDR1 and CDR2 sequences are MDHEN and SYDVKM. This CDR3 reads CASTQKGFRAQETQYF. CDR3 nucleotide sequence: TGTGCCAGCACCCAAAAGGGTTTTAGGGCCCAAGAGACCCAGTACTTC.

The V and J genes are TRBV9 and TRBJ2-3; D is possibly TRBD1 (6 bases). V was cut by 4 bases and J by 6 bases, with 18 bases left in between. Germline assignment: CDR1 SGDLS and CDR2 YYNGEE. The CDR3 length is 15 residues. The CDR3 sequence: CASSPRGRGWDTQYF. The CDR3 bases are TGTGCCAGCAGCCCCAGAGGTAGGGGGTGGGATACGCAGTATTTT.

This rearrangement joins TRBV19 to TRBJ1-5, with TRBD1 as a possible D gene (5 bases). CDR3 size: 16 residues. Trimming left V 3 bases short and J 2 bases short, with 14 bases between. Germline assignment: CDR1 LNHDA and CDR2 SQIVND (reference sequence). The CDR3 coding sequence is TGTGCCAGTAGTATTGGGAGGGGAAGAGGCAATCAGCCCCAGCATTTT. It yields the protein CASSIGRGRGNQPQHF.

The chain is built from TRBV5-5 and TRBJ1-3; D may be TRBD1 (5 bases). The germline V gene has CDR1 SGHKS and CDR2 YYEKEE (reference sequence). Trimming left V 0 bases short and J 1 base short, with 8 bases between. The CDR3 consists of 15 residues. The CDR3 region is CASSLGGQSGNTIYF. The CDR3 coding sequence is TGTGCCAGCAGCTTGGGAGGACAATCTGGAAACACCATATATTTT.

This sequence joins TRBV4-3 and TRBJ1-1; a possible D gene is TRBD1 (5 bases). This CDR3 comprises 15 residues. From germline, CDR1 is LGHNA and CDR2 YSLEER. V lost 0 bases to trimming and J lost 8 bases, with 16 bases between them. The CDR3 region has the DNA TGCGCCAGCAGCCAAGATAGAAACGGGGGGAGAGAAGCTTTCTTT. Translation gives CASSQDRNGGREAFF.

The chain is built from TRBV29-1 and TRBJ1-1, with no clear D. V lost 6 bases to trimming and J lost 6 bases, with 11 bases between them. The CDR3 has 11 amino acids. The germline V gene has CDR1 SQVTM and CDR2 ANQGSEA. DNA of the CDR3: TGCAGCGTATCAGGCGTCGCTGAAGCTTTCTTT. This translates into CSVSGVAEAFF.

The chain is built from TRBV5-6 and TRBJ1-2; 7 nucleotides line up with TRBD1. CDR1 SGHDT and CDR2 YYEEEE come from the germline V gene. With V trimmed by 4 bases and J by 4 bases, 10 bases remained unmatched. The CDR3 extends over 15 amino acids. The CDR3 DNA follows: TGTGCCAGCAGCCCGACAGGGAGAATAGTCTATGGCTACACCTTC. The encoded protein is CASSPTGRIVYGYTF.

The chain recombines TRBV5-5 with TRBJ2-1, with 8 bases identical to TRBD2. Per germline, CDR1 SGHKS and CDR2 YYEKEE (reference sequence). The V segment lost 4 bases and the J segment 7 bases; nucleotides outside the gene matches: 10. There are 15 residues in the CDR3. The CDR3 DNA reads as TGTGCCAGCAGCAGGCCGGGACTAGAATCGAATGAGCAGTTCTTC. This codes for CASSRPGLESNEQFF.

Here the CDR3 DNA reads TGTGCCAGCAGTCAATGGGACCACCACACCGGGGAGCTGTTTTTT. Protein: CASSQWDHHTGELFF. The chain couples TRBV6-1 to TRBJ2-2; either TRBD1 or TRBD2 may fit D (5 bases each). CDR3 length equals 15 residues. The germline CDR1 and CDR2 sequences are MNHNS and SASEGT. V was clipped by 5 bases and J by 3 bases, with 13 bases between them.

This clone was recorded only once. This chain connects TRBV5-4 to TRBJ1-3; no reliable D call. The V gene's germline CDR1 is SGHNT and CDR2 YYREEE (reference sequence). Trimming stripped 0 bases from V and 0 bases from J, with 4 bases between. The CDR3 is 14 residues long. CDR3 coding DNA: TGTGCCAGCAGCTTGGGCCGCTCTGGAAACACCATATATTTT. The encoded protein is CASSLGRSGNTIYF.

The CDR3: CAWSVHQKDYEQYF. DNA of the CDR3: TGTGCCTGGAGTGTACATCAGAAAGACTACGAGCAGTACTTC. V is TRBV30 and J is TRBJ2-7; D is ambiguous. The germline CDR1 and CDR2 sequences are GTSNPN and SVGIG (reference sequence). The V end lost 0 bases, the J end lost 3 bases, and 12 bases lay between the germline ends. The CDR3 has 14 residues.

The chain uses TRBV6-1 and TRBJ1-2, with D possibly being TRBD1 (5 bases). Germline CDR1 is MNHNS and CDR2 is SASEGT. Trimming left V 0 bases short and J 2 bases short, with 7 bases between. The CDR3 length is 14 residues. CDR3 nucleotides: TGTGCCAGCAGTGAAGCGGGGGGAAACTATGGCTACACCTTC. It encodes CASSEAGGNYGYTF.

The chain joins TRBV4-1 to TRBJ2-3; 10 nucleotides align to TRBD2. J gave up 1 base and V 1 base, and 8 bases lay outside the gene matches. CDR3 length: 18 amino acids. Germline CDR1 MGHRA, CDR2 YSYEKL. The CDR3 protein is CASSQAGSGGAGTDTQYF. CDR3 bases: TGCGCCAGCAGCCAAGCAGGAAGCGGGGGGGCTGGCACAGATACGCAGTATTTT.

CDR3 sequence reads: CASSQRDNYGYTF. CDR3 nucleotides: TGCGCCAGCAGTCAGAGGGATAACTATGGCTACACCTTC. The V call is TRBV5-1, the J call TRBJ1-2; D not certain. The CDR3 has 13 amino acids. CDR1 SGHRS and CDR2 YFSETQ come from the germline V gene. V gave up 5 bases and J gave up 1 base, with 9 bases separating them.

V gene TRBV10-2 combines with J gene TRBJ2-3; 14 bases are a match to TRBD2. The germline V gene has CDR1 WSHSY and CDR2 SAAADI. The CDR3 is 17 amino acids. V shed 4 bases and J 5 bases; nucleotides not matched to a gene: 8. The CDR3 protein is CASSGQRLAGGQDTQYF. DNA for the CDR3: TGCGCCAGCAGTGGCCAAAGACTAGCGGGGGGGCAAGATACGCAGTATTTT.

There are a few counts of this clone. DNA of the CDR3: TGTGCCAGCAGTCGGCCCGAGCCCGGGGGCAATCAGCCCCAGCATTTT. Translation gives CASSRPEPGGNQPQHF. The chain joins TRBV28 to TRBJ1-5; D is unclear. V lost 5 bases, J lost 2 bases, and 16 bases lay in between. Germline CDR1 reads MDHEN; CDR2 reads SYDVKM. This CDR3 region has 16 residues. Variable domain in full (rest from reference TRBV28 and TRBJ1-5): DVKVTQSSRYLVKRTGEKVFLECVQDMDHENMFWYRQDPGLGLRLIYFSYDVKMKEKGDIPEGYSVSREKKERFSLILESASTNQTSMYLCASSRPEPGGNQPQHFGDGTRLSIL.

As concerns this clone: This likely comes from a read error, as the CDR3 has no conserved phenylalanine or tryptophan at its end. The chain uses TRBV7-6 and TRBJ1-6; D call uncertain. Trimming pared 3 bases from V and 4 bases from J, leaving 10 bases between. The germline CDR1 and CDR2 sequences are SGHVS and FNYEAQ. This CDR3 comprises 15 residues. In nucleotides, the CDR3 is TGTGCCAGCAGCTTTGGGGTCTCTTATAATTCACCCCTCCACCTT. It yields the protein CASSFGVSYNSPLHL.

This clone has just a few counts. The gene calls are TRBV18 and TRBJ1-1; D gene uncertain. CDR3 size: 13 residues. Germline values: CDR1 KGHSH, CDR2 LQKENI. V lost 8 bases, J lost 1 base, and 11 bases lay in between. DNA for the CDR3: TGTGCCAGCACACTTTGGCAGAACACTGAAGCTTTCTTT. Translated: CASTLWQNTEAFF.

The chain couples TRBV5-1 to TRBJ2-7; maybe TRBD1 (6 bases). Germline assignment: CDR1 SGHRS and CDR2 YFSETQ. The CDR3 covers 14 residues. V was shortened by 1 base and J by 3 bases, with 11 bases between the two germline ends. The chain's CDR3 is CASSLNRANYEQYF. CDR3 nucleotide sequence: TGCGCCAGCAGCTTGAACAGGGCAAACTACGAGCAGTACTTC.

The chain has TRBV30 and TRBJ2-5, with 10 bases that match TRBD2. Germline V gene lookup returns CDR1 GTSNPN and CDR2 SVGIG (reference sequence). V was clipped by 0 bases and J by 4 bases; unmatched bases: 2. The CDR3 covers 14 residues. CDR3 sequence reads: CAWSVASGGETQYF. The CDR3 DNA is TGTGCCTGGAGTGTAGCTAGCGGGGGAGAGACCCAGTACTTC.

This rearrangement joins TRBV4-2 to TRBJ2-5, with unresolved D. This CDR3 comprises 16 residues. Germline-derived CDR1 and CDR2 are LGHNA and YNFKEQ. With 1 base removed from V and 0 bases from J, the gap between germline ends came to 12 bases. This CDR3 is CASSQAESPDQETQYF. The CDR3 DNA reads TGTGCCAGCAGCCAAGCCGAATCGCCAGACCAAGAGACCCAGTACTTC.